This T cell receptor (beta chain) originates from a study of beta chain features in type 1 diabetes. Turning to this clone: Its specificity is unknown.

The sequenced template was cDNA made from the entire isolated RNA. Some clones are missing from TCRdb's copy, which holds only in-frame ones; the method was immunoSEQ multiplex PCR. The table has 850,000 to 900,000 clones, roughly a sixth seen once. Study observations and caveats: The study found that naive, central memory and Treg TCRB repertoires appeared more similar in patients than in healthy donors.

The germline gives CDR1 LNHDA, CDR2 SQIVND (reference sequence). V lost 4 bases and J lost 0; bases outside the gene matches: 11. CDR3 size: 18 residues. Sequenced material: naive CD4+ T cells from blood. This TCR derives from a woman in her late teens or twenties in good health. The rearrangement joins TRBV19 to TRBJ2-3; TRBD2 matches at 9 bases. For the CDR3, the DNA is TGTGCCAGTAGTAGAACCCGGACTAGCGCCTCTAGCACAGATACGCAGTATTTT. As protein: CASSRTRTSASSTDTQYF.